Reported below is one T cell receptor (beta chain). Its antigen is still unknown. Base qualities are not recorded, but no much larger clone differs from it by a single base. The sample comes from a study of blood T cell repertoires in COVID-19 (dated by TCRdb to the early 2020s). Background for the entire study: Samples covering the acute and convalescent phases of COVID-19 were provided by collaborators in the United States, Italy and Spain. The material from the prospective study consisted of cDNA or gDNA derived from T cells, B-cell-depleted T cells, or PBMCs. The dataset comprised deeply sampled blood TCRbeta repertoires from subjects exposed to, actively infected with, or recovered from COVID-19. A freely available public database, intended as a resource for researchers studying the immune response to SARS-CoV-2, is where the repertoires were released. Samples were obtained from the ongoing ImmuneRACE study (first 160 participants) and from over 1,000 subjects provided by 6 global collaborators. A de-identified subject ID, COVID-19 status, age in years and sex were almost always included in the sample metadata. Where available, HLA class I and class II types were obtained from metadata supplied by the sample provider rather than from assay-based typing. General conclusions and limits of the study: The amount of clinical and demographic metadata varied by source and participant and was provided uncurated.

The immunoSEQ Assay, a bias-controlled multiplex PCR, was used to amplify TCRbeta CDR3 regions from genomic DNA. The source study handled its data this way. The number of nucleated cells in each sample was estimated from the amplification of reference gene primers within the assay. To quantify the absolute abundance of each unique TCRbeta CDR3 rearrangement, sequence reads were collapsed and filtered. For each sample, productive Simpson clonality was calculated as the square root of Simpson's diversity index over productive rearrangements. TCRdb mirrors the immuneACCESS table, restricted to in-frame sequences. Some clones are absent from its copies; in checked studies, under half trace to an unresolved V gene, and the reason for the others is unknown. V and J calls plus clone size are reproduced from that table; the DNA served to infer D and trimming. This sample has tens of thousands of clones in its table, and roughly 87% of those were observed once. The top ten constitute approximately 18% of the sample.

Germline trimming: 4 bases from V, 5 bases from J; junction bases outside gene matches: 7. Spanning cysteine to phenylalanine, the CDR3 consists of 14 amino acids. The CDR3 DNA has 42 bases and is translated from base 1. Reading the germline V gene (reference sequence) gives CDR1 SEHNR and CDR2 FQNEAQ. Collaborating institutions collected whole blood in K2EDTA tubes following their own protocols. Collaborator samples were shipped for TCRbeta analysis as frozen whole blood, isolated PBMCs, or DNA extracted from either sample type. The rearranged segments are TRBV7-9 and TRBJ1-2, with 7 central nucleotides matching TRBD1. Sequenced material: peripheral blood. The origin of this receptor is a human donor in a cohort sampled during active COVID-19. CDR3 sequence: CASSYRDSIYGYTF. The nucleotide sequence reads TGTGCCAGCAGCTACCGGGACAGCATTTATGGCTACACCTTC.